This T cell receptor beta chain was profiled in a study of T-cell memory formation after mild COVID-19. The overall study: The two donors had largely donor-specific TCR clusters.

The germline CDR1 and CDR2 sequences are SGHRS and YFSETQ. The V end was cut by 3 bases, the J end by 1 base, with 10 bases between. CDR3 length: 14 residues. In this sample, this clonotype turned up many times. From the 5' RACE reads, TCRdb called clonotypes with MiXCR, one entry per CDR3 protein. The data contain around 320,000 distinct CDR3 sequences, roughly a fifth of them singletons. This chain joins TRBV5-1 and TRBJ1-1; tentative D call: TRBD1 (5 bases). The TCR comes from a man aged 18-30 years who had mild COVID-19 (a few samples of this study predate the infection). Cell type and time point are not known. Specimen: PBMCs or a T cell subset sorted from them (not recorded which). The CDR3 loop is CASSSYGGNTEAFF. CDR3 bases: TGCGCCAGCAGCTCCTATGGGGGGAACACTGAAGCTTTCTTT.